This T cell receptor beta chain was identified during a study of cytomegalovirus exposure and HLA in healthy donors. The wider study: There were 90 million to 130 million unique TCR beta sequences, drawn from approximately 190 million T cells, in an earlier analysis. General study points: With further analysis later on, most CMV-associated TCR beta chains appeared HLA-restricted.

This CDR3 contains 15 residues. Trimming left V 0 bases short and J 6 bases short, with 16 bases between. In germline, CDR1 is SGDLS, CDR2 YYNGEE. Use of 60 Vbeta and 13 Jbeta primers characterized the PCR. Generated by immunoSEQ multiplex PCR, the TCRdb table keeps only in-frame clones and is missing some. The sample shows 190,000 or so clones, roughly 80% of them seen only once. For this clone: Its target is not known.

The source of this sequence is a boy aged 5-17 years in good health and CMV-seronegative. The sequenced sample was PBMCs. This rearrangement joins TRBV9 to TRBJ2-7; D possibly corresponds to TRBD1 (6 bases). The CDR3 reads CASSVGPGEGREQYF. The CDR3 nucleotides read TGTGCCAGCAGCGTAGGTCCAGGGGAAGGGCGCGAGCAGTACTTC.